These 10 T cell receptor beta chains originate from one sample sequenced in a study of T-cell reconstitution after alpha-beta-depleted transplantation in children. For TCRbeta, the library was prepared with unique molecular identifiers. TCRdb reprocessed the PCR reads with MiXCR, giving one entry per CDR3 protein. This sample has roughly 220,000 distinct CDR3 sequences, with around 12% found just once. The sample was PBMCs from the stem cell graft donor, taken from the stem cell graft. The receptors come from a human donor who donated a stem cell graft to a child with acute lymphoblastic leukemia.

The table lists this clonotype with many counts. The chain recombines TRBV28 with TRBJ2-1; D is uncertain. The CDR3 is 16 amino acids. Trimming cost V 6 bases and J 0 bases, with 15 bases left between them. The germline CDR1 and CDR2 sequences are MDHEN and SYDVKM. For the CDR3, the DNA is TGTGCCAGCAGCCCTGCGTGGACGAGCTCCTACAATGAGCAGTTCTTC. Translation gives CASSPAWTSSYNEQFF. Drawing the rest from reference TRBV28 and TRBJ2-1, the complete variable domain is DVKVTQSSRYLVKRTGEKVFLECVQDMDHENMFWYRQDPGLGLRLIYFSYDVKMKEKGDIPEGYSVSREKKERFSLILESASTNQTSMYLCASSPAWTSSYNEQFFGPGTRLTVL.

This clonotype was observed at least ten times. The chain couples TRBV27 to TRBJ2-7; the D gene is possibly TRBD2 (6 bases). Between the trimmed V and J ends, which lost 3 bases and 2 bases, there was a span of 8 bases. CDR1 is MNHEY and CDR2 is SMNVEV in the germline V gene (reference sequence). The CDR3 totals 13 residues. CDR3 in amino acids: CASSLGGPYEQYF. CDR3 in DNA: TGTGCCAGCAGTTTGGGAGGTCCCTACGAGCAGTACTTC.

This clonotype was detected ten times or more. The chain combines TRBV6-5 with TRBJ1-1; no firm D call. V lost 0 bases and J lost 2, with 7 bases in between. The CDR3 consists of 14 residues. CDR1 is MNHEY and CDR2 is SVGAGI in the germline V gene. The DNA of the CDR3 is TGTGCCAGCAGTTACTCCGGAGTCAACACTGAAGCTTTCTTT. Amino acids: CASSYSGVNTEAFF.

This clonotype was detected ten times or more. This chain joins TRBV5-6 and TRBJ2-3; TRBD2 might be the D (5 bases). V was cut by 3 bases and J by 6 bases, with 11 bases left in between. CDR1 and CDR2 from the germline V gene are SGHDT and YYEEEE. The CDR3 covers 13 residues. CDR3 nucleotides: TGTGCCAGCAGCTCGGTGGGCGGGGATACGCAGTATTTT. Protein sequence: CASSSVGGDTQYF.

This clonotype has ten or more counts. The genes are TRBV10-3 and TRBJ2-5, with D tentatively TRBD2 (5 bases). This CDR3 contains 15 residues. V was clipped by 0 bases and J by 5 bases, with 13 bases between them. Germline V gene data show CDR1 as ENHRY and CDR2 as SYGVKD. CDR3 sequence: CAISESLAADETQYF. Here the CDR3 DNA reads TGTGCCATCAGTGAGTCTCTAGCAGCGGATGAGACCCAGTACTTC.

A remark on this clonotype: A single base separates this from a much larger clone, so it may be a read error. This chain uses TRBV12-3 or TRBV12-4 with TRBJ1-2; no clear D gene. V lost 6 bases and J 8 bases, leaving 13 bases between the germline ends. The length of the CDR3 is 12 residues. The CDR3 reads CASSFHILGYTF. CDR3 DNA sequence: TGTGCCAGCAGCTTTCATATCCTCGGCTACACCTTC.

This chain connects TRBV20-1 to TRBJ2-7; D might be TRBD1 (6 bases). The germline gives CDR1 DFQATT, CDR2 SNEGSKA (reference sequence). Deletions cut 1 base from V and 8 bases from J, with 12 bases between. The CDR3 spans 12 residues. The CDR3 DNA reads TGCAGTGCTAGAGTACAGGACAGTAAGCAGTACTTC. It specifies CSARVQDSKQYF.

In this sample, this clonotype turned up a few times. The chain joins TRBV20-1 to TRBJ1-2; the D gene is possibly TRBD1 (6 bases). CDR3 length: 12 residues. From germline, CDR1 is DFQATT and CDR2 SNEGSKA (reference sequence). The germline V and J ends were trimmed by 5 bases and 4 bases, with 11 bases remaining between them. CDR3 in DNA: TGCAGTGCTCGACAGGACACCTATGGCTACACCTTC. Translation: CSARQDTYGYTF.

In its sample, this clonotype was seen once. The genes are TRBV19 and TRBJ1-6; maybe TRBD1 (5 bases). The CDR3 is 15 amino acids. The V gene lost 4 bases and the J gene lost 5 bases, with 12 bases spanning the gap. Germline CDR1 reads LNHDA; CDR2 reads SQIVND (reference sequence). Here the CDR3 DNA reads TGTGCCAGTAGTAGGGCCGGGACGGATAATTCACCCCTCCACTTT. Encoded protein: CASSRAGTDNSPLHF. The whole variable domain, remainder taken from reference TRBV19 and TRBJ1-6, is DGGITQSPKYLFRKEGQNVTLSCEQNLNHDAMYWYRQDPGQGLRLIYYSQIVNDFQKGDIAEGYSVSREKKESFPLTVTSAQKNPTAFYLCASSRAGTDNSPLHFGNGTRLTVT.

Notes on this clonotype: A much larger clone differs by one base, so this may be a read error. This CDR3 fails to terminate in the conserved phenylalanine or tryptophan, so it likely reflects a read error. The chain uses TRBV29-1 and TRBJ2-5; D might be TRBD2 (6 bases). Deletions cut 7 bases from V and 3 bases from J, with 12 bases between. The CDR3 contains 12 residues. Per germline, CDR1 SQVTM and CDR2 ANQGSEA. CDR3 sequence reads: CSALPGEETQYL. The CDR3 nucleotides are TGCAGCGCCCTCCCGGGGGAAGAGACCCAGTACTTA.